This TCR beta chain is from a study of control samples from healthy donors and cancer patients. The CDR3 is made up of 14 amino acids. Germline CDR1 SGHNT, CDR2 YYREEE (reference sequence). Trimming shortened V by 4 bases and J by 2 bases, and 12 bases separated the two germline ends. Sequenced by immunoSEQ multiplex PCR; TCRdb stores in-frame clones only, minus some. The table lists 150,000 to 200,000 clones, about 93% of them singletons. The chain has TRBV5-4 and TRBJ2-5; D is undetermined. This receptor was identified in a man between 18 and 29 years old in good health. The source material was blood. In DNA, the CDR3 is TGTGCCAGCAGCGCCGACATAACTCAAGAGACCCAGTACTTC. It yields the protein CASSADITQETQYF.